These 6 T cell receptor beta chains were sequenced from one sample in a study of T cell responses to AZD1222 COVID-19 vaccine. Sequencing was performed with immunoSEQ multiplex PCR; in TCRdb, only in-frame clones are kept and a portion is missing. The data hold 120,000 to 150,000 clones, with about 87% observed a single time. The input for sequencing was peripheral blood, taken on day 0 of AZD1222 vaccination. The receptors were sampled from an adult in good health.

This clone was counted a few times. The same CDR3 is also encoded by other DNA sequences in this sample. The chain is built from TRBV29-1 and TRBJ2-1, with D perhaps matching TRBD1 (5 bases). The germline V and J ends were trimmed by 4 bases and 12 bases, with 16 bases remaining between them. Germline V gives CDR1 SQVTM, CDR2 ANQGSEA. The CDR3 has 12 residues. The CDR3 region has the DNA TGCAGCGTTGTAGGTGGGGCTGGTGGGCAGTTCTTC. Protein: CSVVGGAGGQFF.

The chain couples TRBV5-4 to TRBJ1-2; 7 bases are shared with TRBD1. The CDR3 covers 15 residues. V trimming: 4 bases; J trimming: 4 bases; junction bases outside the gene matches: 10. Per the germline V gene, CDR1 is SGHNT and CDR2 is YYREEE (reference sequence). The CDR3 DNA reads TGTGCCAGCAGCACTAGGACAGGAGAGGGCTATGGCTACACCTTC. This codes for CASSTRTGEGYGYTF.

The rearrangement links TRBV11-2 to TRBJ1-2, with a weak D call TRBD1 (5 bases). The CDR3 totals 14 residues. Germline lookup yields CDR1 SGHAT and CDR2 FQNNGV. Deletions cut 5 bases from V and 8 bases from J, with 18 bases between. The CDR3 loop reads CASSQHAGDAGYTF. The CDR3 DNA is TGTGCCAGCAGCCAACACGCCGGGGACGCGGGCTACACCTTC. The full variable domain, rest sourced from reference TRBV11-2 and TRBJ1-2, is EAGVAQSPRYKIIEKRQSVAFWCNPISGHATLYWYQQILGQGPKLLIQFQNNGVVDDSQLPKDRFSAERLKGVDSTLKIQPAKLEDSAVYLCASSQHAGDAGYTFGSGTRLTVV.

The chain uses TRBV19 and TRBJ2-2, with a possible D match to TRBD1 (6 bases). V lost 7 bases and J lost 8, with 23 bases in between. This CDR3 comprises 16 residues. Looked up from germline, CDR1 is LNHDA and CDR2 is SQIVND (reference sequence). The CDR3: CASNAPGTSPEGELFF. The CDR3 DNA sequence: TGTGCCAGTAACGCCCCCGGGACATCCCCAGAAGGGGAGCTGTTTTTT.

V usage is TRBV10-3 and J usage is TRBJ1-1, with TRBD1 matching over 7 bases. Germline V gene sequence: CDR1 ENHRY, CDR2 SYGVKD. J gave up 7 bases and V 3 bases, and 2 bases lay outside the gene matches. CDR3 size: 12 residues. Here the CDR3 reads CAISDRGDEAFF. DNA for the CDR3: TGTGCCATCAGTGACAGGGGGGATGAAGCTTTCTTT.

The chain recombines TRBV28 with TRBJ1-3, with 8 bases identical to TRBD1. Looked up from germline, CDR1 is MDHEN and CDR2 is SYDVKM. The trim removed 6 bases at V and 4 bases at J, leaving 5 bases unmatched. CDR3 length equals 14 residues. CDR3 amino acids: CASRPSGGGNTIYF. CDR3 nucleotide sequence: TGTGCCAGCAGGCCTTCAGGGGGCGGAAACACCATATATTTT.